These T cell receptor beta chains were read from a single sample in a study of cytotoxic CD8 clonotypes in ibrutinib-treated CLL. Sequenced by immunoSEQ multiplex PCR; TCRdb stores in-frame clones only, minus some. The sample gives 30,000 to 40,000 clones, roughly two thirds of which show up once; around 17% is in the top ten. The sample consisted of PBMCs, taken at disease progression, from a patient treated with ibrutinib. These TCRs come from a human donor with chronic lymphocytic leukemia. Each CDR3 is given with its conserved first and last residue. D genes are given only for firm matches. Only part of the rows carry a size: once, few, many, or a class if the clone is expanded.

TRBV12-5	TRBJ2-7	NA	NA	TGTGCTAGTGGTTTGGTACTAGGGTCTTCCGGGTCCTCCGAGCAGTACTTC	CASGLVLGSSGSSEQYF
TRBV6-6	TRBJ2-7	NA	once	TGTGCCAGCAGGACCACAGGCTACGAGCAGTACTTC	CASRTTGYEQYF
TRBV14	TRBJ2-6	NA	NA	TGTGCCAGCAGCCAAGATACGGGGGCTTTAAGGGCCAACGTCCTGACTTTC	CASSQDTGALRANVLTF
TRBV5-1	TRBJ2-7	TRBD1	NA	TGCGCCAGCAGCCTGGGACAGGGGGCGAACCACGAGCAGTACTTC	CASSLGQGANHEQYF
TRBV27	TRBJ1-2	NA	medium-sized	TGTGCCAGCAGCCAGGGGCACCCGACAGCTAACTATGGCTACACCTTC	CASSQGHPTANYGYTF
TRBV5-6	TRBJ2-7	NA	once	TGTGCCAGCCGCGTCCAGGGTGGATACGAGCAGTACTTC	CASRVQGGYEQYF
TRBV2	TRBJ1-4	NA	NA	TGTGCCAGCAGTGAACCCGGGGCACCTAATGAAAAACTGTTTTTT	CASSEPGAPNEKLFF
TRBV6-5	TRBJ2-3	NA	NA	TGTGCCAGCAGTTACCAAGCTACCACCCCAGATACGCAGTATTTT	CASSYQATTPDTQYF
TRBV6-5	TRBJ1-1	NA	NA	TGTGCCAGCAGTTACTCGAGGAGAGTCGGGCCTGAAGCTTTCTTT	CASSYSRRVGPEAFF
TRBV6-5	TRBJ1-3	NA	few	TGTGCCAGCAGTTACTCAAAGGGATCTGGAAACACCATATATTTT	CASSYSKGSGNTIYF
TRBV5-6	TRBJ1-4	NA	NA	TGTGCCAGCAGCTTGGTTCAGCCAACTAATGAAAAACTGTTTTTT	CASSLVQPTNEKLFF
TRBV4-2	TRBJ1-2	TRBD1	NA	TGTGCCAGCAGCCAAGTTACAGGGGAGGGTGGCTACACCTTC	CASSQVTGEGGYTF
TRBV29-1	TRBJ2-1	NA	NA	TGCAGCGTTTATAGCGTCAATGAGCAGTTCTTC	CSVYSVNEQFF
TRBV2	TRBJ1-3	NA	NA	TGTGCCAGCAGTGAACGGACCGCTAGCTCTGGAAACACCATATATTTT	CASSERTASSGNTIYF
TRBV6-6	TRBJ1-2	NA	NA	TGTGCCAGCAGTTACTCCCCAGGAACCTACTATGGCTACACCTTC	CASSYSPGTYYGYTF
TRBV11-3	TRBJ2-3	NA	NA	TGTGCCAGCAGCTTAGGTGCCCCGATCACAGATACGCAGTATTTT	CASSLGAPITDTQYF
TRBV5-1	TRBJ1-1	TRBD1	NA	TGCGCCAGCAGCCCTACAGGGGCTACTGAAGCTTTCTTT	CASSPTGATEAFF
TRBV5-4	TRBJ1-2	NA	NA	TGTGCCAGCACCGGGGGGTATGGCTACACCTTC	CASTGGYGYTF
TRBV11-2	TRBJ1-2	NA	few	TGTGCCAGCAGCGGGACCCTCCGGGGCTACACCTTC	CASSGTLRGYTF
TRBV27	TRBJ1-1	NA	NA	TGTGCCAGCAGTTTACTAGGGAACACTGAAGCTTTCTTT	CASSLLGNTEAFF
TRBV5-1	TRBJ2-7	TRBD2	NA	TGCGCCAGCAGCTCTGGACTAGCGGGGGGGCCCTACGAGCAGTACTTC	CASSSGLAGGPYEQYF
TRBV9	TRBJ2-3	TRBD2	NA	TGTGCCAGCAGCTCACTGGGAGCAGCGGGGAGCACAGATACGCAGTATTTT	CASSSLGAAGSTDTQYF
TRBV5-1	TRBJ2-5	TRBD2	NA	TGCGCCAGCAGCGACGGGGGGGCCGGGGAGACCCAGTACTTC	CASSDGGAGETQYF
TRBV5-1	TRBJ1-1	NA	NA	TGCGCCAGCAGCCCGGGTAGGGCCCAAAACACTGAAGCTTTCTTT	CASSPGRAQNTEAFF
TRBV7-9	TRBJ2-2	NA	NA	TGTGCCAGCAGCCCCAGGGCAAGCACCGGGGAGCTGTTTTTT	CASSPRASTGELFF
TRBV4-1	TRBJ1-5	NA	NA	TGCGCCAGCAGCCAAGATGGGGACACAGATCAGCCCCAGCATTTT	CASSQDGDTDQPQHF
TRBV19	TRBJ2-6	NA	NA	TGTGCCAGTAGTATAGGACGCGGCAATTCACGCTCTGGGGCCAACGTCCTGACTTTC	CASSIGRGNSRSGANVLTF
TRBV6-5	TRBJ1-1	NA	NA	TGTGCCAGCAGTGAAACCGTGAACACTGAAGCTTTCTTT	CASSETVNTEAFF
TRBV20-1	TRBJ2-5	NA	NA	TGCAGTGCTAGTGTGGGAGAGACCCAGTACTTC	CSASVGETQYF
TRBV19	TRBJ2-3	TRBD2	NA	TGTGCCAGTAGTAATCAGCGGGGAACAGATACGCAGTATTTT	CASSNQRGTDTQYF
TRBV9	TRBJ2-7	NA	NA	TGTGCCAGCAGCTCCCGGGTCTCCACGGAGCAGTACTTC	CASSSRVSTEQYF
TRBV7-9	TRBJ2-1	TRBD2	NA	TGTGCCAGCAGCCGAGGACTAGCGGGGGGGTACAATGAGCAGTTCTTC	CASSRGLAGGYNEQFF
TRBV5-1	TRBJ1-2	TRBD1	once	TGCGCCAGCAGCGCGACAGGGATGGCTAACTATGGCTACACCTTC	CASSATGMANYGYTF
TRBV25-1	TRBJ1-2	NA	NA	TGTGCCAGCAGTGTAGCAGGCGTATGGGGCTACACCTTC	CASSVAGVWGYTF
TRBV6-1	TRBJ2-1	TRBD2	NA	TGTGCCAGCAGTGAGAGCGGGGGTCGGTATGAGCAGTTCTTC	CASSESGGRYEQFF
TRBV29-1	TRBJ2-7	NA	medium-sized	TGCAGCGCCGGGGTGCAGGGGGGCTACGAGCAGTACTTC	CSAGVQGGYEQYF
TRBV5-4	TRBJ1-1	NA	once	TGTGCCAGCAGCTCCCATTCCGGGCGGAACACTGAAGCTTTCTTT	CASSSHSGRNTEAFF
TRBV10-3	TRBJ1-2	NA	NA	TGTGCCATCAGTTCAGACGGCAGTGGCTACACCTTC	CAISSDGSGYTF
TRBV9	TRBJ1-1	NA	NA	TGTGCCAGCAGCGTAATCTGGTTCGGGACTGAAGCTTTCTTT	CASSVIWFGTEAFF
TRBV5-1	TRBJ2-5	NA	once	TGCGCCAGCAGCCTTGGGACTTCCCGGGAGACCCAGTACTTC	CASSLGTSRETQYF
TRBV5-1	TRBJ1-1	NA	NA	TGCGCCAGCAGCTTGGTGTCGAACACTGAAGCTTTCTTT	CASSLVSNTEAFF
TRBV10-3	TRBJ1-1	NA	few	TGTGCCATCAGGCAGGGCGAGAACACTGAAGCTTTCTTT	CAIRQGENTEAFF
TRBV5-1	TRBJ1-5	TRBD1	once	TGCGCCAGCAGCCTGGACAGGGAACAGCCCCAGCATTTT	CASSLDREQPQHF
TRBV7-9	TRBJ1-1	NA	NA	TGTGCCAGCAGCTTAGGAGGGCACACTGAAGCTTTCTTT	CASSLGGHTEAFF
TRBV6-5	TRBJ1-2	TRBD1	NA	TGTGCCAGCAGTTCCGGGACAGGGGCGCATTATGGCTACACCTTC	CASSSGTGAHYGYTF
TRBV20-1	TRBJ1-1	NA	once	TGCAGAGCCGGGACCAACACTGAAGCTTTCTTT	CRAGTNTEAFF
TRBV5-1	TRBJ2-7	TRBD1	NA	TGCGCCAGCAGCTTGGTAGGGGGCGACGAGCAGTACTTC	CASSLVGGDEQYF
TRBV11-2	TRBJ2-5	NA	NA	TGTGCCAGCAGCTTAGATGGGGGGGCACGTAGGGAGACCCAGTACTTC	CASSLDGGARRETQYF
TRBV19	TRBJ2-1	TRBD2	NA	TGTGCCAGTAACAGCGGGGGCTACAATGAGCAGTTCTTC	CASNSGGYNEQFF
TRBV7-6	TRBJ2-3	TRBD2	NA	TGTGCCAGCAGCTTGGGAGCGGGGGCCCCAGATACGCAGTATTTT	CASSLGAGAPDTQYF
TRBV7-6	TRBJ2-1	TRBD2	NA	TGTGCCAGCAGCTTAGGCGGGGGGCGGCCCCTCGATGAGCAGTTCTTC	CASSLGGGRPLDEQFF
TRBV2	TRBJ1-5	NA	NA	TGTGCCAGCAGTGAAGGGACAAGGCTGCAGCCCCAGCATTTT	CASSEGTRLQPQHF
TRBV5-6	TRBJ2-7	TRBD1	NA	TGTGCCAGCAGCTTGGGGGGACAGTACTACGAGCAGTACTTC	CASSLGGQYYEQYF
TRBV5-4	TRBJ1-1	TRBD1	NA	TGTGCCAGCAGCCGAGGACAGGGCGACACTGAAGCTTTCTTT	CASSRGQGDTEAFF
TRBV5-6	TRBJ2-5	NA	few	TGTGCCAGCAGCTTGTTGCGGGAGACCCAGTACTTC	CASSLLRETQYF
TRBV19	TRBJ1-6	TRBD1	many	TGTGCCAGTAGCGGGGGACAGGGTAATTCACCCCTCCACTTT	CASSGGQGNSPLHF
TRBV19	TRBJ1-1	NA	medium-sized	TGTGCCAGTATGGAGGGGGGGGCTCTTATGAACACTGAAGCTTTCTTT	CASMEGGALMNTEAFF
TRBV27	TRBJ1-4	NA	NA	TGTGCCCTCCCAGTTCTTCAGGGAATGGGTAATGAAAAACTGTTTTTT	CALPVLQGMGNEKLFF
TRBV5-1	TRBJ2-2	TRBD1	NA	TGCGCCAGCAGCTTCCCGGGACAGGACACCGGGGAGCTGTTTTTT	CASSFPGQDTGELFF
TRBV5-6	TRBJ2-3	NA	NA	TGTGCCAGCAGCTTGTTGTCGGACTCCACAGATACGCAGTATTTT	CASSLLSDSTDTQYF